These 6 T cell receptor beta chains were all obtained from the same sample, sequenced in a study of cytomegalovirus exposure and HLA in healthy donors. PCR employed 60 Vbeta and 13 Jbeta primers. Using immunoSEQ multiplex PCR, the repertoire was profiled, and TCRdb retains in-frame clones only, with some absent. The sample yields around 170,000 clones, roughly 80% seen once. Sample: PBMCs. These receptors came from a man between 45 and 60 years old in good health and CMV-seronegative.

The gene calls are TRBV9 and TRBJ2-5, with TRBD2 matching over 7 bases. CDR3 length: 14 residues. The germline V gene has CDR1 SGDLS and CDR2 YYNGEE. With V trimmed by 3 bases and J by 5 bases, 7 bases remained unmatched. The CDR3 region is CASSATSRRETQYF. In nucleotides, the CDR3 is TGTGCCAGCAGCGCGACTAGCCGACGGGAGACCCAGTACTTC.

This chain links TRBV4-3 with TRBJ2-5; TRBD2 might be the D (5 bases). The length of the CDR3 is 15 residues. CDR1 is LGHNA, CDR2 YSLEER, per germline. V lost 0 bases, J lost 7 bases, and 15 bases lay in between. The CDR3 sequence: CASSQDEGAVGTQYF. The CDR3 DNA follows: TGCGCCAGCAGCCAAGATGAGGGCGCGGTTGGGACCCAGTACTTC.

V and J are TRBV5-4 and TRBJ1-1; D gene uncertain. V lost 0 bases to trimming and J lost 0 bases, with 9 bases between them. The germline V gene encodes CDR1 SGHNT and CDR2 YYREEE (reference sequence). CDR3 size: 15 residues. The CDR3 region is CASSLGSVMNTEAFF. Here the CDR3 DNA reads TGTGCCAGCAGCTTGGGGTCGGTTATGAACACTGAAGCTTTCTTT.

The J gene is TRBJ1-3, the V gene TRBV27, with TRBD1 identical over 8 bases. V shed 3 bases, J shed 4 bases, and the junction held 14 bases outside the gene matches. The CDR3 is 18 amino acids. Germline assignment: CDR1 MNHEY and CDR2 SMNVEV (reference sequence). CDR3 sequence reads: CASSLTGQGLLGGNTIYF. The CDR3 DNA follows: TGTGCCAGCAGTTTGACCGGACAGGGACTGTTGGGAGGAAACACCATATATTTT.

The CDR3 bases are TGTGCCAGCAGCTTGCAGGGTACCTACAATGAGCAGTTCTTC. Translation: CASSLQGTYNEQFF. The chain uses TRBV7-8 and TRBJ2-1; D is possibly TRBD1 (5 bases). This CDR3 contains 14 residues. CDR1 SGHVS and CDR2 FQNEAQ come from the germline V gene. Trimming took off 3 bases at V and 2 bases at J, with 8 bases between the two ends.

Only a few counts were recorded for this clone. This chain joins TRBV7-2 and TRBJ2-7, with 8 bases lining up with TRBD2. V shed 5 bases, J shed 4 bases, and the junction held 4 bases outside the gene matches. The CDR3 covers 13 residues. Germline V gives CDR1 SGHTA, CDR2 FQGNSA. The DNA of the CDR3 is TGTGCCAGCAGCACGAGCGGGGGTTACGAGCAGTACTTC. Encoded protein: CASSTSGGYEQYF.